What follows are 4 T cell receptor beta chains derived from one specimen sequenced in a study of metastatic and nonmetastatic thyroid tumors. TCRdb reanalyzed the PCR reads via MiXCR. The sample has some 64,000 clones; more than 3.5% are singletons. Patients had received no treatment of any kind before thyroid surgery. The sample consisted of blood. All receptors derive from a female donor with papillary thyroid cancer or a benign thyroid nodule (not recorded which). Some clones in this sample may be carry-over from other donors' samples.

This clone appeared a single time. A much more abundant neighbour one base away suggests this may be a read error. The V and J genes are TRBV30 and TRBJ1-5, with 7 bases that match TRBD1. The CDR3 runs 16 residues. Germline V gives CDR1 GTSNPN, CDR2 SVGIG (reference sequence). The CDR3 nucleotides are TGTTCTTTCACCTCACGGGACAGAAATAGCAATCAGCCCCAGCATTTT. It is translated as CSFTSRDRNSNQPQHF.

The table lists this clone with many counts. The chain joins TRBV27 to TRBJ1-5; 9 positions match TRBD1. The germline CDR1 and CDR2 sequences are MNHEY and SMNVEV (reference sequence). The junction had 11 bases not matched to a gene; V was cut back by 7 bases and J by 4 bases. This CDR3 contains 16 residues. CDR3 protein: CASTSRGGTGNQPQHF. CDR3 nucleotides: TGTGCCAGCACCTCAAGGGGCGGGACAGGGAATCAGCCCCAGCATTTT.

This clone was observed many times. The rearrangement links TRBV2 to TRBJ1-6, with a possible D match to TRBD1 (5 bases). Germline V gene sequence: CDR1 SNHLY, CDR2 FYNNEI. The CDR3 is 13 amino acids. Trimming shortened V by 7 bases and J by 9 bases, and 13 bases separated the two germline ends. For the CDR3, the DNA is TGTGCCAGCAAGACCGGGGCACGTTCACCCCTCCACTTT. This translates into CASKTGARSPLHF.

This clone was found a few times. The rearrangement joins TRBV7-9 to TRBJ2-1, with D unclear. The germline gives CDR1 SEHNR, CDR2 FQNEAQ (reference sequence). This CDR3 spans 15 amino acids. V was cut by 3 bases and J by 0 bases, with 9 bases left in between. The chain's CDR3 is CASSFSVVSYNEQFF. Here the CDR3 DNA reads TGTGCCAGCAGCTTTTCGGTCGTCTCCTACAATGAGCAGTTCTTC.